Listed below are T cell receptor beta chains from one sample, sequenced in a study of response to subunit inactivated influenza vaccine. TCRdb reprocessed the RT-PCR reads via MiXCR and lists one record per CDR3 protein. The data hold fewer than 650,000 distinct CDR3 sequences, with roughly 13% observed a single time. This material consisted of PBMCs from blood, taken 45 days after vaccination. The receptors stem from a man aged 50-59 years who received an inactivated influenza vaccine. Both conserved end residues are trimmed from each CDR3. Each record gives: V gene, D gene, J gene, CDR3 protein. The D gene is left open where the match is weak.

v_gene: TRBV5-5; d_gene: TRBD1; j_gene: TRBJ2-7; CDR3aa: ASSSGTGLVEQY
v_gene: TRBV2; d_gene: TRBD2; j_gene: TRBJ2-3; CDR3aa: ASSRGEITDTQY
v_gene: TRBV7-2; d_gene: TRBD1; j_gene: TRBJ2-1; CDR3aa: ASSLVQGAYNEQF
v_gene: TRBV20-1; d_gene: NA; j_gene: TRBJ1-5; CDR3aa: SASRGNQPQH
v_gene: TRBV5-1; d_gene: NA; j_gene: TRBJ2-2; CDR3aa: ASSLIGLRTRELF
v_gene: TRBV4-2; d_gene: TRBD1; j_gene: TRBJ2-3; CDR3aa: ASSQVQGATDTQY
v_gene: TRBV20-1; d_gene: TRBD2; j_gene: TRBJ2-7; CDR3aa: SARPGLGYYEQY
v_gene: TRBV5-1; d_gene: NA; j_gene: TRBJ1-1; CDR3aa: ASSEQATNTEAF
v_gene: TRBV27; d_gene: TRBD1; j_gene: TRBJ2-3; CDR3aa: ASRRYLQGARSDTQY
v_gene: TRBV5-1; d_gene: NA; j_gene: TRBJ2-2; CDR3aa: ASSFKVNTGELF
v_gene: TRBV29-1; d_gene: NA; j_gene: TRBJ2-5; CDR3aa: SVVRGGVGGETQY
v_gene: TRBV28; d_gene: NA; j_gene: TRBJ2-7; CDR3aa: ASQQGSYEQY
v_gene: TRBV20-1; d_gene: NA; j_gene: TRBJ2-3; CDR3aa: SAAGTSGARTDTQY
v_gene: TRBV4-1; d_gene: TRBD2; j_gene: TRBJ2-5; CDR3aa: ASSQWGLAGETQY
v_gene: TRBV6-1; d_gene: NA; j_gene: TRBJ2-1; CDR3aa: ASPRDLGNEQF
v_gene: TRBV10-3; d_gene: NA; j_gene: TRBJ2-1; CDR3aa: AISDSTKGGL
v_gene: TRBV12-3/TRBV12-4; d_gene: NA; j_gene: TRBJ1-2; CDR3aa: ASSLARDAGYT
v_gene: TRBV6-2/TRBV6-3; d_gene: NA; j_gene: TRBJ1-1; CDR3aa: ASSYYQGLSLNAF
v_gene: TRBV5-1; d_gene: TRBD2; j_gene: TRBJ2-1; CDR3aa: ASSPSGGLGF
v_gene: TRBV7-3; d_gene: TRBD2; j_gene: TRBJ2-1; CDR3aa: ASSSLAGLNEQF
v_gene: TRBV12-5; d_gene: TRBD1; j_gene: TRBJ2-5; CDR3aa: ASDTQGWDRGLETQY
v_gene: TRBV28; d_gene: NA; j_gene: TRBJ1-5; CDR3aa: ASSLPRSNQPQH
v_gene: TRBV29-1; d_gene: TRBD1; j_gene: TRBJ2-2; CDR3aa: SGYDRGQGGELF
v_gene: TRBV5-1; d_gene: NA; j_gene: TRBJ2-1; CDR3aa: ASSLDLRTAGQSNEQF
v_gene: TRBV7-2; d_gene: NA; j_gene: TRBJ2-5; CDR3aa: ASSLDVAMETQY
v_gene: TRBV12-3/TRBV12-4; d_gene: NA; j_gene: TRBJ1-2; CDR3aa: ASSFGVSENGYT
v_gene: TRBV6-5; d_gene: NA; j_gene: TRBJ2-3; CDR3aa: ASSSWDTDTQY
v_gene: TRBV6-2/TRBV6-3; d_gene: TRBD2; j_gene: TRBJ2-1; CDR3aa: ASSYRRLAGGSSYNEQF
v_gene: TRBV5-1; d_gene: NA; j_gene: TRBJ2-3; CDR3aa: ASSLFRVTDTQY
v_gene: TRBV7-3; d_gene: NA; j_gene: TRBJ2-5; CDR3aa: ASSFYGRGEQETQY
v_gene: TRBV5-6; d_gene: TRBD2; j_gene: TRBJ2-3; CDR3aa: ASSLTSGRDTDTQY
v_gene: TRBV10-2; d_gene: NA; j_gene: TRBJ1-1; CDR3aa: ASRVLDTEAF
v_gene: TRBV27; d_gene: NA; j_gene: TRBJ2-6; CDR3aa: ASRAAGANVLT
v_gene: TRBV6-2/TRBV6-3; d_gene: TRBD2; j_gene: TRBJ2-7; CDR3aa: ASSYTAGGLSYEQY
v_gene: TRBV7-9; d_gene: TRBD1; j_gene: TRBJ2-7; CDR3aa: ASSFPGQGYEQY
v_gene: TRBV5-1; d_gene: NA; j_gene: TRBJ2-5; CDR3aa: ASSLGQRGETQY
v_gene: TRBV5-8; d_gene: TRBD1; j_gene: TRBJ2-4; CDR3aa: ASSMDRTNIQY
v_gene: TRBV20-1; d_gene: TRBD2; j_gene: TRBJ2-1; CDR3aa: SARGGLGGRYNEQF
v_gene: TRBV9; d_gene: NA; j_gene: TRBJ2-7; CDR3aa: ASSVGSTYEQY
v_gene: TRBV27; d_gene: NA; j_gene: TRBJ2-2; CDR3aa: ASTPRWGTGELF
v_gene: TRBV12-3/TRBV12-4; d_gene: TRBD2; j_gene: TRBJ2-1; CDR3aa: ASSPRAGGNNEQF
v_gene: TRBV3-1; d_gene: NA; j_gene: TRBJ1-6; CDR3aa: ASSQGDSRFSPLH
v_gene: TRBV12-3/TRBV12-4; d_gene: TRBD2; j_gene: TRBJ2-7; CDR3aa: ASMTSGSYEQY
v_gene: TRBV5-1; d_gene: NA; j_gene: TRBJ2-7; CDR3aa: ASSRTDGSYEQY
v_gene: TRBV20-1; d_gene: TRBD1; j_gene: TRBJ1-2; CDR3aa: SAPHRGHIYGYT
v_gene: TRBV7-6; d_gene: NA; j_gene: TRBJ2-5; CDR3aa: ASSLSGTRGETQY
v_gene: TRBV6-2/TRBV6-3; d_gene: TRBD2; j_gene: TRBJ2-3; CDR3aa: ASSFAGGSDTQY
v_gene: TRBV6-5; d_gene: TRBD1; j_gene: TRBJ2-6; CDR3aa: ASSYSDRGNSGANVLT
v_gene: TRBV2; d_gene: NA; j_gene: TRBJ2-7; CDR3aa: ASSEVAGISSYEQY
v_gene: TRBV24-1; d_gene: TRBD1; j_gene: TRBJ1-2; CDR3aa: ATSDPGQGARGYT
v_gene: TRBV24-1; d_gene: TRBD2; j_gene: TRBJ2-7; CDR3aa: ATSARTSGPYEQY
v_gene: TRBV28; d_gene: NA; j_gene: TRBJ1-1; CDR3aa: AILGRTNTEAF
v_gene: TRBV29-1; d_gene: TRBD1; j_gene: TRBJ1-1; CDR3aa: SVDRGENTEAF